A single sample is the source of the 6 T cell receptor beta chains below, sequenced in a study of blood T cells in healthy people across ages. A second PCR of 7 to 11 cycles used a sample-barcoded 5' primer and a J-beta primer mix. TCRdb ran MiXCR on the 5' RACE reads and lists one entry per CDR3 protein. The table records almost 1 million distinct CDR3 sequences, 51% of them present only once. Sequences were obtained from blood. The receptors shown here come from a woman aged 60-75 years in good health.

In this sample, this clonotype turned up a few times. The chain is built from TRBV20-1 and TRBJ2-1, with D possibly matching TRBD2 (6 bases). This CDR3 has 15 amino acids. V lost 0 bases and J lost 7, with 16 bases in between. In germline, CDR1 is DFQATT, CDR2 SNEGSKA (reference sequence). DNA of the CDR3: TGCAGTGCTAGAGAGAAGGTGGGACTCTTGAATGAGCAGTTCTTC. This codes for CSAREKVGLLNEQFF.

This rearrangement joins TRBV12-3 or TRBV12-4 to TRBJ2-6; 10 nucleotides match TRBD1. The CDR3 loop spans 19 amino acids. Germline trimming cut 5 bases from V and 1 base from J; bases unmatched to any gene: 11. The CDR3 loop is CASSPDGQGGLSGANVLTF. DNA of the CDR3: TGTGCCAGCAGTCCCGACGGACAGGGGGGCCTTTCTGGGGCCAACGTCCTGACTTTC.

The V gene is TRBV29-1, the J gene TRBJ2-3; D might be TRBD1 (5 bases). Germline loops: CDR1 SQVTM, CDR2 ANQGSEA. The CDR3 contains 12 residues. The V end was cut by 8 bases, the J end by 5 bases, with 14 bases between. The CDR3 DNA follows: TGCAGCACCAGGGCCTCCAAAGATACGCAGTATTTT. It codes for CSTRASKDTQYF.

The genes are TRBV3-1 and TRBJ1-2; D is unclear. The CDR3 covers 12 residues. The V and J ends lost 4 bases and 8 bases respectively, with 11 bases between them. Per the germline V gene, CDR1 is LGHDT and CDR2 is YNNKEL (reference sequence). The CDR3 is CASSRGINGYTF. The CDR3 bases are TGTGCCAGCAGCCGCGGTATTAACGGCTACACCTTC.

The V gene is TRBV29-1, the J gene TRBJ2-3, with D perhaps being TRBD1 or TRBD2 (5 bases each). The CDR3 contains 14 residues. Per germline, CDR1 SQVTM and CDR2 ANQGSEA. V shed 2 bases and J shed 6 bases, with 15 bases lying between them. For the CDR3, the DNA is TGCAGCGTTGAAATTGACGGGGCCCGTGATACGCAGTATTTT. As protein: CSVEIDGARDTQYF.

The chain is built from TRBV4-3 and TRBJ1-1; D call uncertain. The germline gives CDR1 LGHNA, CDR2 YSLEER. Trimming took off 1 base at V and 4 bases at J, with 10 bases between the two ends. The CDR3 is 14 amino acids. The CDR3 here is CASSQVFRGTEAFF. In DNA, the CDR3 is TGCGCCAGCAGCCAAGTTTTCCGGGGCACTGAAGCTTTCTTT.